This T cell receptor (beta chain) is drawn from a study of early T cells in non-severe SARS-CoV-2 infection. Per the germline V gene, CDR1 is SEHNR and CDR2 is FQNEAQ (reference sequence). Trimming shortened V by 3 bases and J by 1 base, and 7 bases separated the two germline ends. This CDR3 comprises 14 residues. MiXCR, applied by TCRdb to the 5' RACE reads, yields one record per CDR3 protein. The table has about 64,000 distinct CDR3 sequences, around 20% seen once; the top ten hold more than 15%. The sample was whole blood, taken at baseline. V is TRBV7-9 and J is TRBJ1-3; D is perhaps TRBD1 (5 bases). This TCR derives from an adult who was a healthcare worker with PCR-confirmed SARS-CoV-2 infection or an uninfected control (not recorded which). CDR3 nucleotide sequence: TGTGCCAGCAGCTTGGGACGTTCTGGAAACACCATATATTTT. It is translated as CASSLGRSGNTIYF.